There are many counts of the clone carrying this T cell receptor beta chain. The target antigen is unknown. The data are from a study of blood T cells in healthy people across ages. Alongside a J-beta primer mix, a sample-barcoded 5' primer served in a second PCR lasting roughly 7 to 11 cycles. A template-switch adaptor with 12 random nucleotides tagged each cDNA molecule. Via MiXCR, TCRdb re-called the 5' RACE reads, giving one row per CDR3 protein. The sample lists around 710,000 distinct CDR3 sequences; 35% to 45% were seen once. Study observations and caveats: With age, beta diversity per million T cells declined roughly linearly, significantly by 30 to 40.

The TCR sequence derives from a woman aged 60-75 years in good health. The specimen sequenced was blood.

The CDR3 nucleotides are TGTGCCAGCAGTTACTCGGGGCAGGGCCCATCCTACGAGCAGTACTTC. Amino acid sequence: CASSYSGQGPSYEQYF. The V gene is TRBV6-5, the J gene TRBJ2-7; the D gene is possibly TRBD1 (5 bases). This CDR3 contains 16 residues. The germline V and J ends were trimmed by 0 bases and 1 base, with 13 bases remaining between them. Germline lookup yields CDR1 MNHEY and CDR2 SVGAGI.